This T cell receptor (beta chain) was identified in a study of OX40 agonist ivuxolimab in advanced cancers. The overall study: Patients were treated with intravenous ivuxolimab, dosed at 0.01 to 10 mg/kg and infused every 2 weeks.

The CDR3 is made up of 13 amino acids. Germline CDR1 SQVTM, CDR2 ANQGSEA. Trimming took 1 base from V and 7 from J, leaving 11 bases between them. TCRdb's table, derived via immunoSEQ multiplex PCR, lists solely in-frame clones and lacks some. The sample lists about 40,000 clones; around 88% were seen once. The sequence came from an adult with an advanced solid tumor such as melanoma, head and neck, liver or kidney cancer. V gene TRBV29-1 combines with J gene TRBJ2-1, with D perhaps matching TRBD1 or TRBD2 (7 bases each). This sample comprised CD4+ or CD8+ T cells sorted from blood, obtained in a trial of the OX40 agonist ivuxolimab. The CDR3, as DNA: TGCAGCGTTGAAGCGCAGGGGGGGAATGAGCAGTTCTTC. Residues: CSVEAQGGNEQFF.